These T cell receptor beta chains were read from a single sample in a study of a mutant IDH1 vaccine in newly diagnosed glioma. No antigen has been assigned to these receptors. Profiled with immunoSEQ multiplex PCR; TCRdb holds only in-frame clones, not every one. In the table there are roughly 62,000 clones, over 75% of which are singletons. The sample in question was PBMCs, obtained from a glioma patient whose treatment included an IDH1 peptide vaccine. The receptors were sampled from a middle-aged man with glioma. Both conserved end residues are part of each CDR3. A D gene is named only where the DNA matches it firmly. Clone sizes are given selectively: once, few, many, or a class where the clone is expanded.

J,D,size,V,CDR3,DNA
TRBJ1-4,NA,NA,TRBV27,CASSSGLVDSNEKLFF,TGTGCCAGCAGTTCAGGGTTGGTCGATTCTAATGAAAAACTGTTTTTT
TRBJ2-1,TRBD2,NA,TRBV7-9,CASSYPGRGNEQFF,TGTGCCAGCAGCTACCCCGGGAGGGGAAATGAGCAGTTCTTC
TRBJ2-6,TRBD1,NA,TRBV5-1,CASSRYGTDGSGANVLTF,TGCGCCAGCAGCAGGTACGGGACAGATGGCTCTGGGGCCAACGTCCTGACTTTC
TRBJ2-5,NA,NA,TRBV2,CASSAGPKETQYF,TGTGCCAGCAGCGCAGGGCCAAAGGAGACCCAGTACTTC
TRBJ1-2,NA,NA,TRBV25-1,CASSVSGANYGYTF,TGTGCCAGCAGTGTATCAGGGGCGAACTATGGCTACACCTTC
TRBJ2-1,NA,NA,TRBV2,CASSYGLNNEQFF,TGTGCCAGCAGTTATGGATTAAACAATGAGCAGTTCTTC
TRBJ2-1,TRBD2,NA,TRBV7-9,CASSRPEGLAGGGNEQFF,TGTGCCAGCAGCCGCCCCGAGGGACTAGCGGGAGGGGGCAATGAGCAGTTCTTC
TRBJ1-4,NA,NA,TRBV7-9,CASSLSFQLGVENEKLFF,TGTGCCAGCAGCTTATCGTTCCAACTTGGGGTGGAGAACGAAAAACTGTTTTTT
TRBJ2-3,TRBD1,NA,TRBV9,CASSVQQGANTQYF,TGTGCCAGCAGCGTACAACAGGGGGCAAATACGCAGTATTTT
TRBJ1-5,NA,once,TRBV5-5,CASSLGPPDGNQPQHF,TGTGCCAGCAGCTTGGGACCACCCGACGGCAATCAGCCCCAGCATTTT
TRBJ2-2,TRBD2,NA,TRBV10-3,CAISARGGTMSIYTGELFF,TGTGCCATCAGTGCCCGCGGGGGGACAATGAGTATTTACACCGGGGAGCTGTTTTTT
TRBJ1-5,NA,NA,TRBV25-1,CASSESGYTQPQHF,TGTGCCAGCAGTGAATCAGGGTATACTCAGCCCCAGCATTTT
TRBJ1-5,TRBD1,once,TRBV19,CASSIGQGGLQPQHF,TGTGCCAGTAGTATCGGACAGGGAGGGCTTCAGCCCCAGCATTTT
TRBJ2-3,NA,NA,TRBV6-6,CASSRPGVDDTQYF,TGTGCCAGCAGTAGACCTGGTGTTGACGATACGCAGTATTTT
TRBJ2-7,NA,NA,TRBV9,CASSVGAGAAYEQYF,TGTGCCAGCAGCGTAGGAGCAGGGGCTGCCTACGAGCAGTACTTC
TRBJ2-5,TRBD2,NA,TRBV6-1,CASSGTSGRRRAQYF,TGTGCCAGCAGCGGGACTAGCGGGAGGCGTAGGGCCCAGTACTTC
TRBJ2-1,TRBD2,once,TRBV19,CASRNIAGSYNEQFF,TGTGCCAGTAGGAATATAGCGGGCTCCTACAATGAGCAGTTCTTC
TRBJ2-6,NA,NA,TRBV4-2,CASSRTPSGANVLTF,TGTGCCAGCAGCCGGACCCCCTCTGGGGCCAACGTCCTGACTTTC
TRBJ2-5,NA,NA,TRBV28,CASTLRSPETQYF,TGTGCCAGCACCCTGAGGTCCCCAGAGACCCAGTACTTC
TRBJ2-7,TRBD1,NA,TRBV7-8,CASRQTGGASYEQYF,TGTGCCAGCAGGCAGACAGGGGGCGCGTCCTACGAGCAGTACTTC
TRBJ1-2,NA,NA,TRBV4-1,CASSQELQGWGYTF,TGCGCCAGCAGCCAAGAACTACAGGGCTGGGGCTACACCTTC
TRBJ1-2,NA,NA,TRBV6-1,CASSEGSLADYGYTF,TGTGCCAGCAGTGAAGGATCTCTGGCGGACTATGGCTACACCTTC
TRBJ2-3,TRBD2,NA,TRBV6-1,CASRTSGRSTDTQYF,TGTGCCAGCAGGACTAGCGGGAGGTCGACAGATACGCAGTATTTT
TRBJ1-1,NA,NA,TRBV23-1,CASSQPLPTEWNTEAFF,TGCGCCAGCAGCCAACCCCTCCCGACAGAGTGGAACACTGAAGCTTTCTTT
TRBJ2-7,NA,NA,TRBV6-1,CASSELGRGEQYF,TGTGCCAGCAGTGAACTCGGCAGGGGCGAGCAGTACTTC
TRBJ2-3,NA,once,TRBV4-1,CASSQKVPTGYTDTQYF,TGCGCCAGCAGCCAAAAAGTCCCGACGGGCTACACAGATACGCAGTATTTT
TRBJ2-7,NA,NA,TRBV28,CASSWWRDSSYEQYF,TGTGCCAGCAGTTGGTGGCGGGACAGCTCCTACGAGCAGTACTTC
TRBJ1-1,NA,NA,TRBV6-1,CASSRRMNTEAFF,TGTGCCAGCAGTCGAAGGATGAACACTGAAGCTTTCTTT
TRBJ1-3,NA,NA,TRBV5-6,CASNRAPLSGNTIYF,TGTGCCAGCAACAGGGCCCCATTATCTGGAAACACCATATATTTT
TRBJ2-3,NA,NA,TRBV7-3,CASSFTTGSGTDTQYF,TGTGCCAGCAGTTTTACGACAGGCTCAGGCACAGATACGCAGTATTTT
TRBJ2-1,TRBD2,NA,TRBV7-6,CASSSPTSGSNEQFF,TGTGCCAGCAGCTCCCCGACTAGCGGGAGCAATGAGCAGTTCTTC
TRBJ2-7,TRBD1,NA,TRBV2,CASSEDRGPGYEQYF,TGTGCCAGCAGTGAAGATAGGGGGCCGGGTTACGAGCAGTACTTC
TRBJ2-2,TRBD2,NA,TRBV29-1,CSVHWLADTTGELFF,TGCAGCGTTCACTGGCTAGCGGATACCACCGGGGAGCTGTTTTTT
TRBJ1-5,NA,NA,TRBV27,CASSLNQHDQPQHF,TGTGCCAGCAGTTTAAACCAGCACGATCAGCCCCAGCATTTT
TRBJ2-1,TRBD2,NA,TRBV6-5,CASSYSAGETYNEQFF,TGTGCCAGCAGTTACTCAGCGGGAGAAACCTACAATGAGCAGTTCTTC
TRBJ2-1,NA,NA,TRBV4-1,CASSQGAVFSSYNEQFF,TGCGCCAGCAGCCAAGGGGCTGTCTTTAGCTCCTACAATGAGCAGTTCTTC
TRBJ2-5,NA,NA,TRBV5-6,CASSLQGTQYF,TGTGCCAGCAGCCTCCAGGGGACCCAGTACTTC
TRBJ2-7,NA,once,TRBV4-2,CASSQEGAEYEQYF,TGTGCCAGCAGCCAAGAAGGGGCGGAGTACGAGCAGTACTTC
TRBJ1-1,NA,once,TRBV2,CASSYRPNTEAFF,TGTGCCAGCAGTTATCGACCGAACACTGAAGCTTTCTTT
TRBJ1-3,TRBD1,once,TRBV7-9,CASSPPRSGTAGNTIYF,TGTGCCAGCAGCCCACCTCGTTCCGGGACAGCAGGAAACACCATATATTTT
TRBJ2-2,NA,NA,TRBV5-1,CASSLQGRPDLTGELFF,TGCGCCAGCAGCTTGCAGGGCCGTCCTGACCTGACCGGGGAGCTGTTTTTT
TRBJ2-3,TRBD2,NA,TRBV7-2,CASSLVVAGGPLDTQYF,TGTGCCAGCAGCTTAGTCGTAGCGGGAGGGCCATTAGATACGCAGTATTTT
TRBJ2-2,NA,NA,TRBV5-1,CASSGLQNTGELFF,TGCGCCAGCAGCGGTTTACAGAACACCGGGGAGCTGTTTTTT
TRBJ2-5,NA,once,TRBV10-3,CAISAAPEGQETQYF,TGTGCCATCAGCGCGGCCCCCGAGGGACAAGAGACCCAGTACTTC
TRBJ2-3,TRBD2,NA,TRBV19,CASSIVSGGAGTDTQYF,TGTGCCAGCTCGATTGTTAGCGGGGGGGCGGGCACAGATACGCAGTATTTT
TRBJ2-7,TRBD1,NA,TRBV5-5,CASSLGTGGAWGEQYF,TGTGCCAGCAGCTTGGGGACAGGGGGCGCCTGGGGCGAGCAGTACTTC
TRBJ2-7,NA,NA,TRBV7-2,CASSLRLREQYF,TGTGCCAGCAGCCTACGCCTGCGCGAGCAGTACTTC